The subject of this entry is one TCR beta chain. This clone's antigen is unknown. There are no base qualities to consult, and no much larger clone falls within one base. At study entry, adolescents were screened for latent tuberculosis infection by tuberculin skin test and QuantiFERON-TB GOLD In-Tube IGRA. Immunosequencing was performed on unsorted cryopreserved PBMC, with 75,000 to 100,000 T cells per clinical donor covered on average. Eleven high schools in the Worcester region of the Western Cape, South Africa, served as enrollment sites for adolescents aged 12 to 18 years. About 10 M. tuberculosis-infected adolescents and roughly ten uninfected adolescents were selected, with the two groups matched for age and sex. PBMC from adolescents were isolated by density centrifugation from freshly drawn heparinized blood and were then cryopreserved. At the junction V is shortened by 10 bases and J by 8 bases; bases outside the gene matches: 13. The germline V gene sets CDR1 to SNHLY and CDR2 to FYNNEI. The CDR3 runs 14 amino acids, cysteine and phenylalanine included. Only CDR3 DNA remains: 42 bases, in frame from the first base.

The data are from a study of T cells in tuberculosis (dated by TCRdb to the late 2010s). Notes on the research overall: The study combined CD1B tetramers and high-throughput TCR immunosequencing to characterize T cells specific for the mycobacterial lipid antigen glucose monomycolate (GMM). In a South African clinical cohort, IGRA-negative adolescents, IGRA-positive adolescents with latent tuberculosis and adults with active tuberculosis were compared, with 9 to 10 people in each group. Results and caveats for the whole study, not just this receptor: Smaller mean NN-distances to GMM-specific TCRs were observed in active tuberculosis TCR-alpha repertoires than in IGRA-negative controls, suggesting clonal expansion of GMM-specific TCRs. An accuracy of about 90% (AUROC 0.75 to 0.9) was reached by a classifier using the diverse GMM-specific repertoire, compared with approximately 70% accuracy when GEM motif frequencies were used. Clinical samples were selected based on the availability of cryopreserved specimens, with adults included as active tuberculosis cases and adolescents included as controls. Shorter CDR3-alpha lengths in active tuberculosis patients partly drove the smaller NN-distances, and the TCR-beta difference was not statistically significant.

TCR libraries were generated with the immunoSEQ multiplex PCR assay, using TCR-beta and/or TCR-alpha/delta assays for each sample. The amplified TCR libraries were sequenced using the Illumina high-throughput platform. In the source study's methods: Clustering and dimensionality reduction relied on pairwise TCRdist distances among GMM-specific receptors from T cells that were either sorted ex vivo or expanded in vitro. Each clinical repertoire was assigned a mean NN-distance score, defined as the average TCRdist to the nearest 10% of tetramer-positive reference sequences. GEM TCR motif frequency was calculated as the fraction of unique TCRs that matched known GEM sequences by V/J usage and CDR3 length. Active tuberculosis was classified by linear discriminant analysis with leave-one-out cross-validation, implemented in scikit-learn. What TCRdb holds here is the immuneACCESS table cut down to in-frame rearrangements. Part of the clones is not present; checked against another copy, under half of the missing clones reflect an unresolved V gene, and the others are unexplained. The V and J calls and clone size were taken over from that table, and D and trimming were inferred from the DNA. Across this sample there are tens of thousands of clones, with approximately 91% seen only once. The top ten hold around 2.2% of the sample.

Sequencing was performed on PBMCs. The receptor was isolated from a donor aged 10 to 29 with latent tuberculosis or without tuberculosis infection. The chain is made from TRBV2 and TRBJ2-1; 8 central bases correspond to TRBD1. The sequenced DNA is TGTGCCAAAACCCGGGACAGGACCCTCGATGAGCAGTTCTTC. This encodes CAKTRDRTLDEQFF.